A selection of T cell receptor beta chains follows, all from one sample in a study of regulatory T cells in long-lasting Graves disease. Each CDR3 protein is one row after TCRdb ran MiXCR on the multiplex PCR reads. In the table there are some 340,000 distinct CDR3 sequences, 10% to 15% of which are singletons. This sample also belongs to another study, concerning T cells in Graves' hyperthyroidism and ophthalmopathy.

The starting material was peripheral blood mononuclear cells (PBMCs), obtained at new diagnosis, from a patient treated with antithyroid drugs. The receptor set was obtained from a woman under 30 with Graves disease. Both conserved end residues are part of each CDR3. The D gene is left open where the match is weak. Rows give clone size only sometimes, using once, few, many, or a class for an expanded clone.

size: .; V: TRBV6-5; J: TRBJ1-3; D: .; CDR3: CASSYGRIGSGNTIYF; DNA: TGTGCCAGCAGTTACGGACGAATCGGCTCTGGAAACACCATATATTTT
size: .; V: TRBV19; J: TRBJ1-1; D: .; CDR3: CASSTGHVNTEAFF; DNA: TGTGCCAGTAGTACGGGACACGTGAACACTGAAGCTTTCTTT
size: many; V: TRBV20-1; J: TRBJ2-1; D: TRBD2; CDR3: CSARGSGISYNEQFF; DNA: TGCAGTGCTAGGGGTAGCGGGATCTCCTACAATGAGCAGTTCTTC
size: many; V: TRBV4-2; J: TRBJ2-5; D: TRBD2; CDR3: CASSQSGAEETQYF; DNA: TGTGCCAGCAGCCAAAGCGGGGCGGAAGAGACCCAGTACTTC
size: few; V: TRBV28; J: TRBJ2-1; D: .; CDR3: CASSLGGFPYNEQFF; DNA: TGTGCCAGCAGTTTAGGGGGCTTTCCCTACAATGAGCAGTTCTTC
size: .; V: TRBV24-1; J: TRBJ1-5; D: .; CDR3: CATSPSQGYGNQPQHF; DNA: TGTGCCACCAGTCCCTCTCAGGGGTATGGCAATCAGCCCCAGCATTTT
size: many; V: TRBV7-3; J: TRBJ2-1; D: .; CDR3: CASSRGIPYNEQFF; DNA: TGTGCCAGCAGCCGAGGTATCCCCTACAATGAGCAGTTCTTC
size: .; V: TRBV20-1; J: TRBJ2-6; D: .; CDR3: CSARNSGANVLTF; DNA: TGCAGTGCTAGGAACTCTGGGGCCAACGTCCTGACTTTC
size: .; V: TRBV9; J: TRBJ2-2; D: TRBD2; CDR3: CASSVENSGEFSTGELFF; DNA: TGTGCCAGCAGCGTAGAGAATAGCGGGGAGTTCTCCACCGGGGAGCTGTTTTTT
size: many; V: TRBV28; J: TRBJ2-7; D: TRBD1; CDR3: CASSPVPPGDSYEQYF; DNA: TGTGCCAGCAGCCCCGTTCCGCCCGGGGACAGTTACGAGCAGTACTTC
size: few; V: TRBV6-5; J: TRBJ1-1; D: .; CDR3: CASSYSYQRYDDLNTEAFF; DNA: TGTGCCAGCAGTTACTCGTATCAACGTTATGACGACTTGAACACTGAAGCTTTCTTT
size: .; V: TRBV6-5; J: TRBJ2-5; D: .; CDR3: CASSYRGEETQYF; DNA: TGTGCCAGCAGTTACCGAGGGGAAGAGACCCAGTACTTC
size: many; V: TRBV5-5; J: TRBJ2-1; D: .; CDR3: CASSLTGTQGTYNEQFF; DNA: TGTGCCAGCAGCTTAACCGGGACCCAGGGAACGTACAATGAGCAGTTCTTC
size: many; V: TRBV7-2; J: TRBJ1-2; D: TRBD1; CDR3: CASSLGAGGGYGYTF; DNA: TGTGCCAGCAGCTTAGGGGCAGGGGGAGGCTATGGCTACACCTTC
size: many; V: TRBV20-1; J: TRBJ2-2; D: TRBD1; CDR3: CSASKDRGSGELFF; DNA: TGCAGTGCGAGTAAGGACAGGGGCTCTGGGGAGCTGTTTTTT
size: many; V: TRBV7-8; J: TRBJ2-7; D: TRBD2; CDR3: CASSRGRTSSYEQYF; DNA: TGTGCCAGCAGCCGCGGGAGGACAAGCTCCTACGAGCAGTACTTC
size: many; V: TRBV28; J: TRBJ2-5; D: .; CDR3: CASNTDGREETQYF; DNA: TGTGCCAGCAACACAGATGGCAGGGAAGAGACCCAGTACTTC
size: many; V: TRBV7-8; J: TRBJ1-5; D: TRBD1; CDR3: CASSSGTGHQPQHF; DNA: TGTGCCAGCAGTTCCGGGACAGGACATCAGCCCCAGCATTTT
size: many; V: TRBV7-9; J: TRBJ2-7; D: .; CDR3: CASSLEQASSYEQYF; DNA: TGTGCCAGCAGCTTAGAACAGGCGAGCTCCTACGAGCAGTACTTC
size: many; V: TRBV28; J: TRBJ2-1; D: .; CDR3: CASSDGVYEQFF; DNA: TGTGCCAGCAGTGACGGGGTGTATGAGCAGTTCTTC
size: many; V: TRBV20-1; J: TRBJ1-5; D: .; CDR3: CSAGRESDQPQHF; DNA: TGCAGTGCGGGCAGGGAATCCGATCAGCCCCAGCATTTT
size: many; V: TRBV12-3/TRBV12-4; J: TRBJ1-2; D: .; CDR3: CASSLNRGNYGYTF; DNA: TGTGCCAGCAGTTTAAATAGGGGGAACTATGGCTACACCTTC
size: many; V: TRBV20-1; J: TRBJ2-5; D: TRBD2; CDR3: CSAGGLAGARETQYF; DNA: TGCAGTGCAGGGGGACTAGCGGGGGCTCGGGAGACCCAGTACTTC
size: many; V: TRBV25-1; J: TRBJ1-1; D: .; CDR3: CASSEQRISNTEAFF; DNA: TGTGCCAGCAGTGAACAGCGAATCTCGAACACTGAAGCTTTCTTT
size: .; V: TRBV5-1; J: TRBJ1-5; D: .; CDR3: CASSLGSQAFNQPQHF; DNA: TGCGCCAGCAGCTTGGGCAGTCAAGCCTTCAATCAGCCCCAGCATTTT
size: many; V: TRBV6-2/TRBV6-3; J: TRBJ2-1; D: TRBD2; CDR3: CASKLAGGSEQFF; DNA: TGTGCCAGCAAACTAGCGGGAGGAAGTGAGCAGTTCTTC
size: .; V: TRBV27; J: TRBJ1-2; D: TRBD1; CDR3: CASSPGGGLYGYTF; DNA: TGTGCCAGCAGTCCAGGGGGAGGCCTCTATGGCTACACCTTC
size: many; V: TRBV28; J: TRBJ1-2; D: .; CDR3: CASSWGHDGYTF; DNA: TGTGCCAGCAGTTGGGGACACGACGGCTACACCTTC
size: many; V: TRBV28; J: TRBJ2-1; D: TRBD2; CDR3: CASSLGGGPVNEQFF; DNA: TGTGCCAGCAGTTTGGGGGGAGGGCCCGTAAATGAGCAGTTCTTC
size: .; V: TRBV9; J: TRBJ2-2; D: .; CDR3: CASSGMTGELFF; DNA: TGTGCCAGCAGCGGAATGACCGGGGAGCTGTTTTTT
size: many; V: TRBV20-1; J: TRBJ2-1; D: .; CDR3: CSAQGWGDWYNEQFF; DNA: TGCAGTGCCCAAGGGTGGGGGGACTGGTACAATGAGCAGTTCTTC
size: many; V: TRBV28; J: TRBJ2-5; D: .; CDR3: CASRPGGTETQYF; DNA: TGTGCCAGCCGTCCGGGCGGGACGGAGACCCAGTACTTC
size: .; V: TRBV24-1; J: TRBJ2-1; D: .; CDR3: CATKASGNQLDHEQFF; DNA: TGTGCCACCAAAGCCTCCGGGAACCAGCTGGACCATGAGCAGTTCTTC
size: many; V: TRBV7-8; J: TRBJ1-3; D: TRBD1; CDR3: CASSLPGTGVNTIYF; DNA: TGTGCCAGCAGCTTACCCGGGACAGGGGTGAACACCATATATTTT
size: many; V: TRBV7-2; J: TRBJ2-7; D: TRBD2; CDR3: CASSFSSGISYEQYF; DNA: TGTGCCAGCAGCTTCTCTAGCGGGATCTCCTACGAGCAGTACTTC
size: many; V: TRBV12-3/TRBV12-4; J: TRBJ2-1; D: .; CDR3: CASSLFLGDEFF; DNA: TGTGCCAGCAGTTTATTTTTGGGGGATGAGTTCTTC
size: .; V: TRBV4-1; J: TRBJ2-7; D: TRBD2; CDR3: CASSRISSGRAYEQYF; DNA: TGCGCCAGCAGCCGAATATCTAGCGGGAGGGCCTACGAGCAGTACTTC
size: many; V: TRBV5-1; J: TRBJ2-3; D: .; CDR3: CASLRRAGSTDTQYF; DNA: TGCGCCAGCCTCCGGAGGGCAGGAAGCACAGATACGCAGTATTTT
size: many; V: TRBV27; J: TRBJ2-5; D: TRBD2; CDR3: CASSKLGLAGQETQYF; DNA: TGTGCCAGCAGTAAACTAGGACTAGCGGGACAAGAGACCCAGTACTTC
size: many; V: TRBV28; J: TRBJ2-7; D: .; CDR3: CASLDSTSYEQYF; DNA: TGTGCCAGCTTGGACAGTACCTCCTACGAGCAGTACTTC
size: many; V: TRBV6-2/TRBV6-3; J: TRBJ2-1; D: .; CDR3: CASSYRGSTWFF; DNA: TGTGCCAGCAGTTACCGGGGGAGTACGTGGTTCTTC
size: many; V: TRBV2; J: TRBJ2-5; D: .; CDR3: CASRKTLGESKETQYF; DNA: TGTGCCAGCAGAAAGACCCTAGGGGAGAGTAAAGAGACCCAGTACTTC
size: many; V: TRBV4-3; J: TRBJ2-1; D: .; CDR3: CASSQVTLGMEQFF; DNA: TGCGCCAGCAGCCAAGTAACACTAGGCATGGAGCAGTTCTTC
size: many; V: TRBV7-3; J: TRBJ2-7; D: TRBD2; CDR3: CASSSTSGGIYEQYF; DNA: TGTGCCAGCAGCTCAACTAGCGGAGGGATCTACGAGCAGTACTTC
size: .; V: TRBV6-5; J: TRBJ1-4; D: TRBD1; CDR3: CASSYPRDRGTTNEKLFF; DNA: TGTGCCAGCAGTTACCCCCGGGACAGGGGGACGACTAATGAAAAACTGTTTTTT
size: .; V: TRBV7-3; J: TRBJ2-3; D: .; CDR3: CASSSFRLGRTDTQYF; DNA: TGTGCCAGCAGCTCCTTCCGGCTAGGGCGCACAGATACGCAGTATTTT
size: many; V: TRBV2; J: TRBJ2-2; D: .; CDR3: CASSQGSIAPGELFF; DNA: TGTGCCTCCTCACAGGGCTCCATAGCCCCCGGGGAGCTGTTTTTT
size: many; V: TRBV12-3/TRBV12-4; J: TRBJ1-1; D: TRBD1; CDR3: CASRQETGGTTEAFF; DNA: TGTGCCAGCAGGCAAGAGACAGGGGGCACGACTGAAGCTTTCTTT
size: many; V: TRBV20-1; J: TRBJ2-6; D: TRBD1; CDR3: CSAIYRGQSGANVLTF; DNA: TGCAGTGCTATCTACAGGGGACAGTCTGGGGCCAACGTCCTGACTTTC
size: many; V: TRBV3-1; J: TRBJ2-3; D: .; CDR3: CASGPTDTQYF; DNA: TGTGCCAGCGGACCCACAGATACGCAGTATTTT
size: many; V: TRBV28; J: TRBJ2-2; D: .; CDR3: CASSFGTHTGELFF; DNA: TGTGCCAGCAGTTTTGGGACTCACACCGGGGAGCTGTTTTTT